A selection of T cell receptor beta chains follows, all from one sample in a study of T cell repertoires in cytomegalovirus infection. TCRdb ran MiXCR on the reads and lists one entry per CDR3 protein. The sample shows just over 300,000 distinct CDR3 sequences, about 17% of them seen only once. Sequencing was carried out using PBMCs. These receptors all come from a human donor in good health (CMV status not recorded). Some clones in this sample may be carry-over from other donors' samples. The CDR3 runs from the conserved cysteine through the conserved F or W. D genes are given only for firm matches. Size values are once, few and many counts, or a class for expanded clones, and some rows have none.

>TRBJ1-3|many|15|.|TRBV7-3
TGTGCCAGCAGCCCCGGGACGTCCTCTGGAAACACCATATATTTT
CASSPGTSSGNTIYF
>TRBJ2-1|many|14|TRBD2|TRBV27
TGTGCCAGCGGGACTAGCGGGGGGCCCAATGAGCAGTTCTTC
CASGTSGGPNEQFF
>TRBJ2-3|many|14|.|TRBV5-6
TGTGCCAGCACCCGAGGTCTCTCGACAGATACGCAGTATTTT
CASTRGLSTDTQYF
>TRBJ1-4|many|15|TRBD1|TRBV2
TGTGCCAGCAGCTCTCAGGGGACAGGGAATGAAAAACTGTTTTTT
CASSSQGTGNEKLFF
>TRBJ1-6|.|16|.|TRBV6-6
TGTGCCAGCAGTTACACACCAACAGGGTATAATTCACCCCTCCACTTT
CASSYTPTGYNSPLHF
>TRBJ1-1|.|14|TRBD1|TRBV20-1
TGCAGTGCTAGAGGGCAGGGGGCAGGCACTGAAGCTTTCTTT
CSARGQGAGTEAFF
>TRBJ1-2|few|15|.|TRBV7-2
TGTGCCAGCAGCCCCCGGACGGCGTATAACTATGGCTACACCTTC
CASSPRTAYNYGYTF
>TRBJ2-2|many|15|TRBD2|TRBV7-6
TGTGCCAGCAGCTTACGGGGGGGGCCCGCCGGGGAGCTGTTTTTT
CASSLRGGPAGELFF
>TRBJ2-3|many|12|.|TRBV10-3
TGTGCCATCAAGGCTGGCGCAGATACGCAGTATTTT
CAIKAGADTQYF
>TRBJ2-5|.|19|.|TRBV4-1
TGCGCCAGCAGCCCACTCGTTTATCGCAGGACAGTCGGTCAAGAGACCCAGTACTTC
CASSPLVYRRTVGQETQYF
>TRBJ1-2|.|14|.|TRBV20-1
TGCAGTGCCCAACTACGGGATTCTGGCTATGGCTACACCTTC
CSAQLRDSGYGYTF
>TRBJ2-7|.|15|TRBD2|TRBV20-1
TGCAGTGCTAGAGACGGCGGGGGGCCCGCCTACGAGCAGTACTTC
CSARDGGGPAYEQYF
>TRBJ2-6|.|16|.|TRBV11-2
TGTGCCAGCAGCCACCATGAAGGGACTGGGACCAACGTCCTGACTTTC
CASSHHEGTGTNVLTF
>TRBJ1-6|.|16|.|TRBV6-5
TGTGCCAGCAGTTACACCCTGAGGAGGGCGAATTCACCCCTCCACTTT
CASSYTLRRANSPLHF
>TRBJ2-1|few|15|.|TRBV11-2
TGTGCCAGCAGCTTACGACGCGGGGAGTACAATGAGCAGTTCTTC
CASSLRRGEYNEQFF
>TRBJ2-1|few|15|TRBD2|TRBV7-3
TGTGCCAGCAGTCAGAGCGGGACTAATAACAATGAGCAGTTCTTC
CASSQSGTNNNEQFF
>TRBJ2-1|many|23|TRBD2|TRBV7-2
TGTGCCAGCAGCTTAGTTCCGTTGCTAGACATAGCGGGTTTTATGAGCTCCTACAATGAGCAGTTCTTC
CASSLVPLLDIAGFMSSYNEQFF
>TRBJ2-7|few|14|TRBD2|TRBV20-1
TGCAGTGCTCCGAACGCGGGGGGGTCCTACGAGCAGTACTTC
CSAPNAGGSYEQYF
>TRBJ2-1|few|15|.|TRBV29-1
TGCAGCGTTGAAGATGGGGGCAGCTCCTACAATGAGCAGTTCTTC
CSVEDGGSSYNEQFF
>TRBJ1-1|many|15|TRBD1|TRBV7-2
TGTGCCAGCAGCTACGACAGGGGAAGGGTCACTGAAGCTTTCTTT
CASSYDRGRVTEAFF
>TRBJ2-7|few|14|.|TRBV5-4
TGTGCCAGCAGCGGAGGGACAGTTACCTACGAGCAGTACTTC
CASSGGTVTYEQYF
>TRBJ2-5|few|13|TRBD1|TRBV6-1
TGTGCCAGCAGTGTATCGGACAGGGAGACCCAGTACTTC
CASSVSDRETQYF
>TRBJ1-1|few|16|TRBD1|TRBV6-6
TGTGCCAGCACAGGACAGGGGGCTTCACGGGACACTGAAGCTTTCTTT
CASTGQGASRDTEAFF
>TRBJ1-1|many|14|.|TRBV6-5
TGTGCCAGCAGTTACCATGGGGGGAACACTGAAGCTTTCTTT
CASSYHGGNTEAFF
>TRBJ2-1|many|16|TRBD2|TRBV7-2
TGTGCCAGCAGCCAATCGTTCGGACTAGCGGGCTCGGAGCAGTTCTTC
CASSQSFGLAGSEQFF
>TRBJ2-5|few|15|TRBD2|TRBV6-2/TRBV6-3
TGTGCCAGCAGTCCTGGGACTAGCGTTGCGGAGACCCAGTACTTC
CASSPGTSVAETQYF
>TRBJ2-3|many|13|.|TRBV7-2
TGTGCCAGCGGGGATTCCGGCACAGATACGCAGTATTTT
CASGDSGTDTQYF
>TRBJ2-5|many|16|.|TRBV4-2
TGTGCCAGCAGCCAAAATGCCGGCGCGGGCACAGAGACCCAGTACTTC
CASSQNAGAGTETQYF
>TRBJ2-3|once|14|.|TRBV5-4
TGTGCCAGCAGCTTGGTTTCCGGGGCAAATACGCAGTATTTT
CASSLVSGANTQYF
>TRBJ1-1|many|13|.|TRBV2
TGTGCCAGCAGAGGGCCGGGAGGCTCTGAAGCTTTCTTT
CASRGPGGSEAFF
>TRBJ2-7|few|16|TRBD1|TRBV20-1
TGCAGTGCTAGAGACCCGGGGGGACAGGGTACCCCCGAGCAGTACTTC
CSARDPGGQGTPEQYF
>TRBJ1-2|few|14|TRBD1|TRBV20-1
TGCAGTGCACTCCCGGGACAGGGGGTCGGTGGCTACACCTTC
CSALPGQGVGGYTF
>TRBJ1-5|few|14|.|TRBV6-5
TGTGCCAGCAGTTACTCGGACAGTTGGCAGCCCCAGCATTTT
CASSYSDSWQPQHF
>TRBJ1-6|.|16|TRBD1|TRBV5-6
TGTGCCAGCAGCTGGGGACAGGGGACATATAATTCACCCCTCCACTTT
CASSWGQGTYNSPLHF
>TRBJ2-5|once|13|.|TRBV13
TGTGCCAGCAGCATGGATTCTCCAAGGACCCAGTACTTC
CASSMDSPRTQYF
>TRBJ2-7|.|13|TRBD2|TRBV20-1
TGCAGTGCTAGAGCGGGGGGGGACTACGAGCAGTACTTC
CSARAGGDYEQYF
>TRBJ2-5|many|11|.|TRBV7-8
TGTGCCAGCAGCTACGGAGAGACCCAGTACTTC
CASSYGETQYF
>TRBJ2-2|many|14|.|TRBV7-2
TGTGCCAGCAGCTTCGGACTGGACACCGGGGAGCTGTTTTTT
CASSFGLDTGELFF
>TRBJ2-7|.|16|TRBD1|TRBV7-2
TGTGCCAGCGGGGCCAAAGACAGGGGAATATTAGACGAGCAGTACTTC
CASGAKDRGILDEQYF
>TRBJ1-6|.|18|TRBD1|TRBV27
TGTGCCAGCAGCAAAGGTGGACAGGCCCGCTACTATAATTCACCCCTCCACTTT
CASSKGGQARYYNSPLHF
>TRBJ2-5|few|15|.|TRBV11-1
TGTGCCAGCAGCCAACTAAGGGGCTGGCAAGAGACCCAGTACTTC
CASSQLRGWQETQYF
>TRBJ2-7|.|14|.|TRBV13
TGTGCCAGCAGCTTATGGGTGAACTCCTACGAGCAGTACTTC
CASSLWVNSYEQYF
>TRBJ1-2|.|11|.|TRBV29-1
TGCAGCGTTGAGGTGTACGATGGCTACACCTTC
CSVEVYDGYTF
>TRBJ1-2|many|15|.|TRBV11-2
TGTGCCAGCAGCCCTTTCCGGGGGGGCTACTATGGCTACACCTTC
CASSPFRGGYYGYTF
>TRBJ2-7|.|12|.|TRBV6-2/TRBV6-3
TGTGCCAGCAGTTACGGGCTGAGGGAGCAGTACTTC
CASSYGLREQYF
>TRBJ1-5|.|14|.|TRBV24-1
TGTGCCAACAGGATACCCTATAGCAATCAGCCCCAGCATTTT
CANRIPYSNQPQHF
>TRBJ1-1|.|16|TRBD1|TRBV19
TGTGCCAGTAGTACCATTCCGGGACAGAAGGACACTGAAGCTTTCTTT
CASSTIPGQKDTEAFF
>TRBJ2-6|few|16|.|TRBV28
TGTGCCAGCGGCCGGGGACGGTTATCTGGGGCCAACGTCCTGACTTTC
CASGRGRLSGANVLTF
>TRBJ1-2|.|17|.|TRBV6-6
TGTGCCAGCAGTTACTCCAGACGGTTTGCGGGGGTCTATGGCTACACCTTC
CASSYSRRFAGVYGYTF
>TRBJ2-2|few|12|.|TRBV10-3
TGTGCCATCAGATGGCGCACCGGGGAGCTGTTTTTT
CAIRWRTGELFF
>TRBJ1-1|.|14|TRBD1|TRBV10-3
TGTGCCATCAGAGGCGGGACAGGGCGCACTGAAGCTTTCTTT
CAIRGGTGRTEAFF
>TRBJ2-1|many|14|.|TRBV11-3
TGTGCCAGCAGCCTGGACTACCTACAGAATGAGCAGTTCTTC
CASSLDYLQNEQFF
>TRBJ2-3|few|19|TRBD2|TRBV7-7
TGTGCTAGCAGCCTCGGACTAGCGGGGATCTACTCGGCCAACGATACGCAGTATTTT
CASSLGLAGIYSANDTQYF
>TRBJ1-2|few|17|TRBD1|TRBV27
TGTGCCAGCAGTTTATCATACAGGGGGCCACGGGGATATGGCTACACCTTC
CASSLSYRGPRGYGYTF
>TRBJ2-1|few|13|TRBD1|TRBV20-1
TGCAGTGCTATTTTGACAGGGGGCAATGAGCAGTTCTTC
CSAILTGGNEQFF